The present entry profiles one T cell receptor (beta chain) with its context. Trimming removed 1 base from V and 4 bases from J, with 19 bases in between. The CDR3 is made up of 17 amino acids. The germline CDR1 and CDR2 sequences are MDHEN and SYDVKM. This entry comes from a study of identical twins. From the 5' RACE reads, TCRdb called clonotypes with MiXCR, one entry per CDR3 protein. The sample consists of around 250,000 distinct CDR3 sequences, around 8.3% of them appearing once. This sample was also put to use in a study of yellow fever vaccine responses in identical twins.

The genes are TRBV28 and TRBJ1-1; D may be TRBD1 (6 bases). This receptor was obtained from a woman aged 18 to 35 in good health. The sample taken for sequencing was CD8+ T cells sorted from blood. The CDR3 DNA reads as TGTGCCAGCAGTTTATCCCCCCTTTTACAGGGAGTCACTGAAGCTTTCTTT. Its translation: CASSLSPLLQGVTEAFF.